The present TCR beta chain was sequenced within a study of CD8 T cells in ankylosing spondylitis. TCRdb analysed the 5' RACE reads with MiXCR anew, one entry per CDR3 protein. The sample lists 250,000 to 350,000 distinct CDR3 sequences, approximately 8.2% occurring once. Of note for this clonotype: Antigen unknown.

Germline trimming cut 0 bases from V and 5 bases from J; bases unmatched to any gene: 3. In germline, CDR1 is SGHTA, CDR2 FQGTGA. The CDR3 length is 15 residues. Overall study results and limits: Characteristic of ankylosing spondylitis blood, it appeared, was a TCR beta motif comprising 7 to 9 highly homologous variants. Significant enrichment of disease-linked clones was reportedly seen in matched ankylosing spondylitis synovial fluid. The authors found the disease-linked clones to be CD8+ and relatively rare in peripheral blood.

The V gene is TRBV7-3, the J gene TRBJ2-2; 7 bases match TRBD2. Sequencing was performed on blood, either unsorted or a sorted T cell fraction (not recorded which). This sequence originates from a male donor with ankylosing spondylitis. CDR3: CASSLTFGGTGELFF. The CDR3 DNA is TGTGCCAGCAGCTTAACGTTCGGGGGGACCGGGGAGCTGTTTTTT.